Listed below are T cell receptor beta chains from one sample, sequenced in a study of T cells in Graves' hyperthyroidism and ophthalmopathy. Each CDR3 protein gets one entry after TCRdb re-called the multiplex PCR reads with MiXCR. The table includes a few hundred thousand distinct CDR3 sequences, 46% detected once. The sample consisted of peripheral blood or thyroid tissue (not recorded which). These receptors were collected from a woman aged 18-30 years with Graves' hyperthyroidism. Both conserved end residues are part of each CDR3. A D gene is named only where the DNA matches it firmly. Clone size is given for some rows only: seen once, a few or many times, or a class if the clone is expanded.

>15|TRBV15|TRBJ1-2|-|-
CATSRVLPGAYGYTF
TGTGCCACCAGCAGAGTCCTGCCGGGAGCCTATGGCTACACCTTC
>16|TRBV2|TRBJ2-5|-|TRBD2
CASSEALGLAGEEQYF
TGTGCCAGCAGTGAAGCGCTGGGACTAGCGGGAGAGGAGCAGTACTTC
>14|TRBV5-1|TRBJ2-3|few|-
CASSSGHRGDTQYF
TGCGCCAGCAGCTCGGGACATCGTGGAGATACGCAGTATTTT
>17|TRBV6-5|TRBJ1-5|-|TRBD1
CASSYSPGGLGNQPQHF
TGTGCCAGCAGTTACTCGCCAGGGGGCCTCGGCAATCAGCCCCAGCATTTT
>15|TRBV6-7|TRBJ2-7|-|-
CAGSYTGPELYEQYF
TGTGCCGGCAGTTATACTGGACCGGAACTCTACGAGCAGTACTTC
>15|TRBV5-5|TRBJ1-4|many|TRBD1
CASSRTMTGLEKLFF
TGTGCCAGCAGCCGGACAATGACAGGGCTGGAAAAACTGTTTTTT
>16|TRBV2|TRBJ2-1|few|-
CASRDRSEGLHNEQFF
TGTGCCAGCAGAGACAGATCGGAAGGACTCCATAATGAGCAGTTCTTC
>16|TRBV7-3|TRBJ1-6|-|-
CASSPGLAVGRSPLHF
TGTGCCAGCAGCCCGGGACTAGCGGTGGGGAGATCACCCCTCCACTTT
>12|TRBV5-4|TRBJ1-2|-|-
CASSLGLGGYTF
TGTGCCAGCAGCTTGGGCCTAGGGGGCTACACCTTC
>16|TRBV10-3|TRBJ2-6|-|-
CAISGQAGIGANVLTF
TGTGCCATCTCAGGTCAGGCTGGGATTGGGGCCAACGTCCTGACTTTC
>15|TRBV18|TRBJ2-7|few|TRBD1
CASSPETGASYEQYF
TGTGCCAGCTCACCCGAGACAGGGGCTTCCTACGAGCAGTACTTC
>14|TRBV5-1|TRBJ2-5|-|TRBD2
CASSLGRTSGTQYF
TGCGCCAGCAGCTTGGGGCGGACTAGCGGGACCCAGTACTTC
>15|TRBV12-3/TRBV12-4|TRBJ1-1|-|TRBD1
CASSGTGLVDTEAFF
TGTGCCAGCAGCGGGACAGGGCTGGTAGACACTGAAGCTTTCTTT